This T cell receptor beta chain is drawn from a study of T cell responses to AZD1222 COVID-19 vaccine. Study-wide results and caveats: Reports indicate that nearly half of spike-specific TCRs are directed at unmutated variant regions.

The V and J ends lost 4 bases and 4 bases, in that order; junction bases with no gene match: 7. CDR1 is SNHLY and CDR2 is FYNNEI in the germline V gene. The CDR3 loop spans 16 amino acids. Generated by immunoSEQ multiplex PCR, the TCRdb table keeps only in-frame clones and is missing some. The top ten hold roughly 3.9% of the sample, which has around 150,000 clones, approximately 84% seen once. This clone turned up a few times. Its antigen is as yet unknown. This chain connects TRBV2 to TRBJ2-2; TRBD1 matches at 9 bases. The sample here was peripheral blood, taken on day 0 of AZD1222 vaccination. The source is an adult in good health. The CDR3 reads CASSGLTGGTTGELFF. The DNA for the CDR3 is TGTGCCAGCAGTGGATTGACAGGGGGAACCACCGGGGAGCTGTTTTTT.